The present entry profiles one T cell receptor (beta chain) with its context. Its antigen is undetermined. Using RNA template, CDR3s of TCR alpha and beta were amplified with iRepertoire arm-PCR. TCRdb redid the calling of the multiplex PCR reads with MiXCR, one entry per CDR3 protein. The repertoire consists of fewer than 500,000 distinct CDR3 sequences, with roughly two fifths occurring once and the leading ten covering about 12%. The data belong to a study of glioma-infiltrating T cells. At the level of the study: Before surgery, glioma patients received dexamethasone for at most six days. Sequencing aimed for about 4.5- to 10-fold coverage of about 940,000 peripheral T cells. Study-level points and caveats: Very few CDR3 sequences were shared between tissue and blood.

V lost 4 bases to trimming and J lost 3 bases, with 22 bases between them. The CDR3 consists of 18 residues. CDR1 SGHTA and CDR2 FQGNSA come from the germline V gene. Sequenced material: glioma tissue, nonneoplastic brain tissue, or PBMCs (not recorded which). This TCR was recovered from a human donor with low-grade glioma or glioblastoma, undergoing nonglioma brain surgery, or in good health (not recorded which). V gene TRBV7-2 combines with J gene TRBJ2-1; D unresolved. CDR3 sequence reads: CASSSPAVGRQNYNEQFF. For the CDR3, the DNA is TGTGCCAGCAGCTCCCCCGCGGTTGGGCGGCAGAACTACAATGAGCAGTTCTTC.